The 18 T cell receptor beta chains given below trace back to one sample, sequenced in a study of control samples from healthy donors and cancer patients. Some clones are missing from TCRdb's copy, which holds only in-frame ones; the method was immunoSEQ multiplex PCR. The sample holds 130,000 to 150,000 clones, 89% seen once. Sequencing was performed on blood. Receptors were obtained from a man aged 25-45 years in good health.

The genes are TRBV6-5 and TRBJ2-7, with D hard to call. This CDR3 comprises 11 residues. Germline V gives CDR1 MNHEY, CDR2 SVGAGI. Trimming removed 9 bases at V and 1 base at J, with 7 bases between. The CDR3 region is CASRKSYEQYF. The CDR3 nucleotides are TGTGCCAGTCGGAAATCCTACGAGCAGTACTTC.

The chain employs TRBV29-1 and TRBJ2-1; TRBD1 is a possible D gene (6 bases). This CDR3 has 13 amino acids. Trimming took off 4 bases at V and 6 bases at J, with 13 bases between the two ends. Germline-derived CDR1 and CDR2 are SQVTM and ANQGSEA. CDR3 sequence (DNA): TGCAGCGTTGCTCAGGGGCGCGGCAATGAGCAGTTCTTC. This encodes CSVAQGRGNEQFF.

The chain is built from TRBV7-3 and TRBJ2-1, with 9 bases matching TRBD2. The V gene end was trimmed by 4 bases and the J gene end by 3 bases; junction bases not matched to a gene: 4. CDR1 SGHTA and CDR2 FQGTGA come from the germline V gene. This CDR3 region has 15 residues. The CDR3 nucleotides are TGTGCCAGCAGCTACAGCGGGGGGCACTACAATGAGCAGTTCTTC. Its protein is CASSYSGGHYNEQFF.

This chain uses TRBV4-3 with TRBJ2-3; TRBD2 matches at 7 bases. The CDR3 totals 14 residues. CDR1 and CDR2 (germline): LGHNA, YSLEER. V dropped 4 bases and J dropped 2; count of bases not matched to a gene: 3. In nucleotides, the CDR3 is TGCGCCAGCAGCCTGACTAGCCTCACAGATACGCAGTATTTT. It is translated as CASSLTSLTDTQYF.

V and J are TRBV10-3 and TRBJ2-7; D may correspond to TRBD1 or TRBD2 (5 bases each). Trimming removed 0 bases from V and 4 bases from J, with 19 bases in between. CDR1 is ENHRY, CDR2 SYGVKD, per germline. This CDR3 contains 17 residues. The CDR3 DNA reads as TGTGCCATCAGTGAGTCGACTCGGGGCTCGGCTGTATACGAGCAGTACTTC. Its translation is CAISESTRGSAVYEQYF.

The chain uses TRBV5-4 and TRBJ2-6; TRBD2 is a possible D gene (6 bases). V lost 1 base and J 0 bases, leaving 11 bases between the germline ends. The CDR3 loop spans 17 amino acids. Per the germline V gene, CDR1 is SGHNT and CDR2 is YYREEE (reference sequence). The CDR3 region is CASSLRGSGSGANVLTF. The CDR3 DNA reads TGTGCCAGCAGCTTGCGGGGGAGCGGCTCTGGGGCCAACGTCCTGACTTTC.

The rearrangement joins TRBV5-1 to TRBJ2-3, with D perhaps given as TRBD1 or TRBD2 (6 bases each). V dropped 0 bases and J dropped 4 bases, with 15 bases sitting between them. Germline assignment: CDR1 SGHRS and CDR2 YFSETQ. CDR3 length: 16 amino acids. CDR3 in DNA: TGCGCCAGCAGCTTGGGGCACGGGGGCGCCTCAGATACGCAGTATTTT. Its translation is CASSLGHGGASDTQYF.

The rearrangement uses TRBV6-5 and TRBJ2-7; D is unclear. The CDR3 spans 13 residues. Germline V gene sequence: CDR1 MNHEY, CDR2 SVGAGI. Trimming left V 6 bases short and J 6 bases short, with 15 bases between. The DNA for the CDR3 is TGTGCCAGCAGCGCACCGATGTTTGGCGAGCAGTACTTC. Its translation: CASSAPMFGEQYF.

CDR3 region: CASLGWGGYTF. DNA of the CDR3: TGTGCCAGTCTGGGCTGGGGTGGCTACACCTTC. The chain joins TRBV7-8 to TRBJ1-2; D is undetermined. The V end lost 9 bases, the J end lost 7 bases, and 12 bases lay between the germline ends. Germline CDR1 SGHVS, CDR2 FQNEAQ. CDR3 size: 11 residues. Using reference TRBV7-8 and TRBJ1-2 for the parts outside the CDR3, the full variable domain is GAGVSQSPRYKVAKRGQDVALRCDPISGHVSLFWYQQALGQGPEFLTYFQNEAQLDKSGLPSDRFFAERPEGSVSTLKIQRTQQEDSAVYLCASLGWGGYTFGSGTRLTVV.

The chain links TRBV10-3 to TRBJ1-2; TRBD1 aligns across 7 bases. CDR3 length: 15 amino acids. V lost 11 bases, J lost 5 bases, and 17 bases stayed unmatched. The germline V gene has CDR1 ENHRY and CDR2 SYGVKD. CDR3 residues: CAASLEGARSYGYTF. Written as DNA, the CDR3 is TGTGCCGCCTCCCTCGAGGGGGCAAGATCGTATGGCTACACCTTC.

A remark on this clone: Other DNA sequences within the sample encode an identical CDR3. The chain uses TRBV30 and TRBJ2-5; no reliable D call. Trimming removed 0 bases at V and 2 bases at J, with 10 bases between. This CDR3 is built from 14 residues. Germline values: CDR1 GTSNPN, CDR2 SVGIG (reference sequence). CDR3 in amino acids: CAWSVGSRQETQYF. The CDR3 coding sequence is TGTGCCTGGAGTGTTGGGTCTAGACAAGAGACCCAGTACTTC. Filled out from reference TRBV30 and TRBJ2-5, the complete variable domain reads SQTIHQWPATLVQPVGSPLSLECTVEGTSNPNLYWYRQAAGRGLQLLFYSVGIGQISSEVPQNLSASRPQDRQFILSSKKLLLSDSGFYLCAWSVGSRQETQYFGPGTRLLVL.

The chain links TRBV5-4 to TRBJ2-1; D perhaps matches TRBD1 (6 bases). This CDR3 contains 13 residues. The germline gives CDR1 SGHNT, CDR2 YYREEE (reference sequence). V was cut by 10 bases and J by 4 bases, with 15 bases left in between. CDR3 coding DNA: TGTGCCTCCAACAGGGCTGAATACAATGAGCAGTTCTTC. This gives the protein CASNRAEYNEQFF.

This clone has a single count. The chain combines TRBV4-3 with TRBJ1-5; D is unclear. V lost 5 bases, J lost 4 bases, and 9 bases lay in between. The CDR3 consists of 13 residues. Germline assignment: CDR1 LGHNA and CDR2 YSLEER. CDR3 bases: TGCGCCAGCAGCATTTATCGTAATCAGCCCCAGCATTTT. Protein sequence: CASSIYRNQPQHF.

The genes are TRBV7-9 and TRBJ2-3, with D perhaps being TRBD1 or TRBD2 (6 bases each). With 3 bases removed from V and 3 bases from J, the gap between germline ends came to 16 bases. Germline CDR1 and CDR2: SEHNR and FQNEAQ (reference sequence). CDR3 size: 16 residues. CDR3 DNA sequence: TGTGCCAGCAGCTTCTGGGGGGCTGTTTCGACAGATACGCAGTATTTT. It encodes CASSFWGAVSTDTQYF.

This chain joins TRBV7-8 and TRBJ2-3; no clear D gene. The CDR3 consists of 11 residues. Trimming removed 5 bases at V and 6 bases at J, with 6 bases between. Germline V lookup: CDR1 SGHVS, CDR2 FQNEAQ. The CDR3 spells CASSRRDTQYF. CDR3 in DNA: TGTGCCAGCAGCCGGCGCGATACGCAGTATTTT.

Notes on this clone: Other DNA sequences in this sample translate to the same CDR3. The chain joins TRBV19 to TRBJ1-2; a weak D match, TRBD1 (5 bases). CDR1 and CDR2 from the germline V gene are LNHDA and SQIVND (reference sequence). V lost 3 bases, J lost 3 bases, and 11 bases lay in between. The CDR3 totals 14 residues. CDR3 DNA: TGTGCCAGTAGTATTTCCGGGGGGGACTATGGCTACACCTTC. This codes for CASSISGGDYGYTF.

This clone has only one observation. The V gene is TRBV6-5, the J gene TRBJ2-1; D might be TRBD2 (5 bases). Trimming removed 0 bases at V and 6 bases at J, with 12 bases between. The CDR3 runs 15 residues. CDR1 MNHEY and CDR2 SVGAGI come from the germline V gene. The CDR3 region is CASSYSSTRANEQFF. CDR3 bases: TGTGCCAGCAGTTACTCGTCAACTAGAGCCAATGAGCAGTTCTTC.

This chain uses TRBV6-8 with TRBJ1-2; D is perhaps TRBD1 (6 bases). Looked up from germline, CDR1 is MNHGY and CDR2 is SAAAGT. V was cut by 7 bases and J by 4 bases, with 16 bases left in between. The CDR3 consists of 14 residues. In nucleotides, the CDR3 is TGTGCCAGCACCCTAGGGAGGGGGATCTATGGCTACACCTTC. The encoded protein is CASTLGRGIYGYTF.